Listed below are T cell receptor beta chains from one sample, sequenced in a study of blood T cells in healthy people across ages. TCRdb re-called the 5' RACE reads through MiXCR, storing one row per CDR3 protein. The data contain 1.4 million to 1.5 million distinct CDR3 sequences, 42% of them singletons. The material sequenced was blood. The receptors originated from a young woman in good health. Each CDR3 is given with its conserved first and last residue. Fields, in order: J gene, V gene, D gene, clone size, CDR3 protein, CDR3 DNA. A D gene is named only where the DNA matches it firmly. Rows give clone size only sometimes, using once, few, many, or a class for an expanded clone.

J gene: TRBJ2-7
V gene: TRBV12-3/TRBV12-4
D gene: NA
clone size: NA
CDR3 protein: CASSLAGRASYEQYF
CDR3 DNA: TGTGCCAGCAGTTTAGCGGGCAGGGCCTCCTACGAGCAGTACTTC

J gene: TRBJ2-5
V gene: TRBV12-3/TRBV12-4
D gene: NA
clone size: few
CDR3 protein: CASMVRGTQYF
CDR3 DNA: TGTGCCAGCATGGTTAGGGGGACCCAGTACTTC

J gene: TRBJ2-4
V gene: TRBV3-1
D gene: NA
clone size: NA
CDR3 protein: CASSQAGGTGTNIQYF
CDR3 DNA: TGTGCCAGCAGCCAAGCGGGGGGGACAGGGACAAACATTCAGTACTTC

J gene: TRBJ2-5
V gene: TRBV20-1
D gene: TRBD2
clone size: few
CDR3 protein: CSARELAEETQYF
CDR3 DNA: TGCAGTGCTAGAGAACTAGCGGAAGAGACCCAGTACTTC

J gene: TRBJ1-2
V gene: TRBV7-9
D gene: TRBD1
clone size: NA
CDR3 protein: CVSSPGGGYGYTF
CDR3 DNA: TGTGTCAGCAGCCCAGGGGGCGGCTATGGCTACACCTTC

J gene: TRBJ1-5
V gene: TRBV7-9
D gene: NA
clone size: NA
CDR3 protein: CASSLTGLNQPQHF
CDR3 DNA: TGTGCCAGCAGCTTGACAGGCCTCAATCAGCCCCAGCATTTT

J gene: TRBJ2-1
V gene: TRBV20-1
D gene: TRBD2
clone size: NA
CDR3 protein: CSVTSGGARNEQFF
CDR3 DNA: TGCAGTGTTACTAGCGGGGGGGCTCGGAATGAGCAGTTCTTC

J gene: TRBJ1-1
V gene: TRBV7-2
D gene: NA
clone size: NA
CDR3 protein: CASSLRQAEMMNTEAFF
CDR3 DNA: TGTGCCAGCAGCCTAAGACAGGCGGAGATGATGAACACTGAAGCTTTCTTT

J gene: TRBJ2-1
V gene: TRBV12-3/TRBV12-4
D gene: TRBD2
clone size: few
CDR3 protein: CASSQPPAGGHNEQFF
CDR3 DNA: TGTGCCAGCAGTCAACCCCCAGCGGGGGGGCACAATGAGCAGTTCTTC

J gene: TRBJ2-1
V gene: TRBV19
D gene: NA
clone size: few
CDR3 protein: CASSIGHGDEQFF
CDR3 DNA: TGTGCCAGTAGTATTGGACACGGAGATGAGCAGTTCTTC

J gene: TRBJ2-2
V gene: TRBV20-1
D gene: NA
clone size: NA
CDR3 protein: CSAGTSNTGELFF
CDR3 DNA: TGCAGTGCTGGGACTTCGAACACCGGGGAGCTGTTTTTT

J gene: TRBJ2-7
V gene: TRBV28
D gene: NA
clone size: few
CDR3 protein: CASSLTGLHSGEQYF
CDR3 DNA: TGTGCCAGCAGTCTGACAGGTCTCCATTCGGGGGAGCAGTACTTC

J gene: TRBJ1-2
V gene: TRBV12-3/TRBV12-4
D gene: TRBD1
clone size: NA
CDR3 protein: CASRPTGAPYGYTF
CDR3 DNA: TGTGCCAGCAGGCCCACAGGGGCCCCGTATGGCTACACCTTC

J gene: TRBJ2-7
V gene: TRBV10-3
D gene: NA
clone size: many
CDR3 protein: CAISGSSYEQYF
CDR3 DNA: TGTGCCATCAGTGGCAGCTCCTACGAGCAGTACTTC

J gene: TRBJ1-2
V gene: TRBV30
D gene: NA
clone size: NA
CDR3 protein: CAWSVHGGYGYTF
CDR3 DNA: TGTGCCTGGAGTGTACACGGCGGCTATGGCTACACCTTC

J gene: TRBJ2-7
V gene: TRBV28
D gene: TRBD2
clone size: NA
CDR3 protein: CASSFKAGESYEQYF
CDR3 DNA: TGTGCCAGCAGTTTCAAGGCGGGAGAGTCCTACGAGCAGTACTTC

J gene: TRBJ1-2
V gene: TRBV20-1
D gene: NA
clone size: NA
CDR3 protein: CSAAGQKDYGYTF
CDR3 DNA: TGCAGTGCGGCAGGACAGAAGGACTATGGCTACACCTTC

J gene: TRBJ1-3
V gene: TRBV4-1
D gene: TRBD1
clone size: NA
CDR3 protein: CASSQDRDRGNTIYF
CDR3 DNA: TGCGCCAGCAGCCAAGATCGGGACAGGGGAAACACCATATATTTT

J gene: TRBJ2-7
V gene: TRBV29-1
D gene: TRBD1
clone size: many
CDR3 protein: CSGGQGEQYF
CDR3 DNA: TGCAGCGGGGGACAGGGCGAGCAGTACTTC

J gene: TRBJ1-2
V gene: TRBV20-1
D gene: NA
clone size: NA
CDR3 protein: CSARGEHPVGGYTF
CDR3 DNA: TGCAGTGCTAGAGGGGAACACCCTGTTGGGGGCTACACCTTC

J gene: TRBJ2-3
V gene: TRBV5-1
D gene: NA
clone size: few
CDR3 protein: CASSLSGPTDTQYF
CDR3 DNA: TGCGCCAGCAGCTTGTCAGGGCCCACAGATACGCAGTATTTT

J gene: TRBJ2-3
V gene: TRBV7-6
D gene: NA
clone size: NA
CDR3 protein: CASSRAGQRGTDTQYF
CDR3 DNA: TGTGCCAGCAGCCGGGCGGGGCAGCGGGGCACAGATACGCAGTATTTT

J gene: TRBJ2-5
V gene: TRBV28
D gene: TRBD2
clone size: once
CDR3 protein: CASSARGTSGDKETQYF
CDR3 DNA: TGTGCCAGCAGTGCTAGGGGGACTAGCGGAGATAAAGAGACCCAGTACTTC

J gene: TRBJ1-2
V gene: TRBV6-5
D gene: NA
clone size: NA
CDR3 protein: CASSDSGGDYGYTF
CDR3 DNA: TGTGCCAGCAGTGACTCCGGAGGGGACTATGGCTACACCTTC

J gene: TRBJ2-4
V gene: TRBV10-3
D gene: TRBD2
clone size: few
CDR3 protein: CATSGLAGSKNIQYF
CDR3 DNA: TGTGCCACTTCTGGGCTAGCGGGCTCCAAAAACATTCAGTACTTC